Below are 9 T cell receptor beta chains sequenced from a single sample in a study of OX40 agonist ivuxolimab in advanced cancers. Clones were sequenced by immunoSEQ multiplex PCR, and TCRdb holds only the in-frame ones, with some missing. Among tens of thousands of clones, about nine tenths were seen once, and the ten largest hold about 4.4%. Sequencing used CD4+ or CD8+ T cells sorted from blood, obtained in a trial of the OX40 agonist ivuxolimab. These receptors were collected from an adult with an advanced solid tumor such as melanoma, head and neck, liver or kidney cancer.

This rearrangement joins TRBV18 to TRBJ1-1; D gene ambiguous. Trimming took 2 bases from V and 2 from J, leaving 15 bases between them. The CDR3 extends over 16 amino acids. Germline lookup yields CDR1 KGHSH and CDR2 LQKENI. CDR3 bases: TGTGCCAGCTCACCAGGGTTTCCCTGGACTAACACTGAAGCTTTCTTT. Translation: CASSPGFPWTNTEAFF.

V usage is TRBV2 and J usage is TRBJ1-2; 8 nucleotides line up with TRBD1. Germline V gene sequence: CDR1 SNHLY, CDR2 FYNNEI. This CDR3 is 16 amino acids long. V was pared by 4 bases and J by 4 bases, with 11 bases of the junction left unmatched. Here the CDR3 DNA reads TGTGCCAGCAGTGCGTCTGGGCAGGGGGCGACCTATGGCTACACCTTC. Translated, it gives CASSASGQGATYGYTF.

The chain recombines TRBV4-1 with TRBJ1-2, with 8 bases identical to TRBD1. V gave up 4 bases and J gave up 1 base; unmatched junction bases: 5. The CDR3 has 15 amino acids. Germline CDR1 MGHRA, CDR2 YSYEKL. Written as DNA, the CDR3 is TGCGCCAGCAGCCCGGGACAGGCGATTAACTATGGCTACACCTTC. Protein sequence: CASSPGQAINYGYTF.

V usage is TRBV7-9 and J usage is TRBJ2-3; TRBD1 agrees at 8 bases. J was trimmed by 14 bases and V by 5 bases; bases with no gene match: 9. The CDR3 has 12 residues. The germline CDR1 and CDR2 sequences are SEHNR and FQNEAQ (reference sequence). This CDR3 is CASSPGGRGWYF. CDR3 nucleotide sequence: TGTGCCAGCAGCCCAGGGGGCCGGGGGTGGTATTTT.

The chain combines TRBV28 with TRBJ1-2; a weak D match, TRBD1 (5 bases). The CDR3 is 14 amino acids. In germline, CDR1 is MDHEN, CDR2 SYDVKM. V shed 6 bases and J shed 6 bases, with 17 bases lying between them. DNA for the CDR3: TGTGCCAGCAGCGCATCGGGGATACAGGATGGCTACACCTTC. Protein product: CASSASGIQDGYTF.

The chain couples TRBV6-5 to TRBJ1-1; tentative D call: TRBD1 (6 bases). Germline assignment: CDR1 MNHEY and CDR2 SVGAGI. This CDR3 comprises 12 residues. V was shortened by 6 bases and J by 2 bases, with 7 bases between the two germline ends. This CDR3 is CASRQGNTEAFF. The CDR3 bases are TGTGCCAGCAGACAGGGAAACACTGAAGCTTTCTTT.

The chain employs TRBV6-9 and TRBJ2-1; D uncertain. The CDR3 totals 16 residues. V lost 2 bases to trimming and J lost 2 bases, with 13 bases between them. Germline V gene data show CDR1 as MNHGY and CDR2 as SVAAGI. The CDR3 DNA reads TGTGCCAGCAGTTATAGTACAGCTAAAACCTACAATGAGCAGTTCTTC. Its translation: CASSYSTAKTYNEQFF.

The CDR3 protein is CASWLNTEAFF. In DNA form, the CDR3 reads TGCGCCAGCTGGTTGAACACTGAAGCTTTCTTT. The chain recombines TRBV5-1 with TRBJ1-1; D remains unclear. The CDR3 has 11 amino acids. Between the trimmed V and J ends, which lost 7 bases and 0 bases, there was a span of 4 bases. From germline, CDR1 is SGHRS and CDR2 YFSETQ.

J is TRBJ2-2 and V is TRBV27; 7 bases are shared with TRBD2. This CDR3 contains 18 residues. CDR1 MNHEY and CDR2 SMNVEV come from the germline V gene (reference sequence). Unmatched junction bases numbered 11, after V lost 1 base and J lost 3 bases. The DNA for the CDR3 is TGTGCCAGCAGTTTATGGGCCAGCGGGGCATCTGACACCGGGGAGCTGTTTTTT. Amino acids: CASSLWASGASDTGELFF.